This T cell receptor (beta chain) originates from a study of T-cell memory formation after mild COVID-19 (dated by TCRdb to about 2021). A note on the overall study: TCR sequence clusters from the two donors were largely donor specific. Longitudinal TCRalpha and TCRbeta repertoire sequencing tracked T-cell clones expanding and contracting after mild COVID-19 in a couple of donors. Two young, previously healthy adult volunteers, one female and one male, were included in the cohort. Broader findings and caveats from the paper: Whether the second-wave clones peaking on day 37 were SARS-CoV-2 specific was not confirmed. The detection of some responding clones in pre-infection memory suggests that pre-existing cross-reactive memory T cells joined the SARS-CoV-2 response. Only a couple of mild cases were covered in the study, and larger cohorts including severe cases with pre-infection samples were considered necessary. From day 15 to 85, contracting clones showed balanced CD4/CD8 phenotypes, whereas a second wave of clones that expanded from day 15 to 37 leaned towards CD4+. Contracting CD4+ clones appeared mostly in the CM and EM memory subsets, whereas CD8+ clones were enriched in EMRA.

A word on this clonotype: It has no known antigen specificity. No much larger clone exists at a distance of one base, and base qualities are not known.

The germline V gene (reference sequence) yields MNHEY for CDR1 and SMNVEV for CDR2. V and J are trimmed by 4 bases and 1 base, and the gene matches miss 6 bases of the junction. Spanning cysteine to phenylalanine, the CDR3 consists of 15 amino acids. Only the CDR3 region is kept as DNA, spanning 45 bases read in frame from base 1. For sequencing, an Illumina NovaSeq 6000 was employed. Using 5'RACE with constant-segment primers, TCRalpha and TCRbeta cDNA libraries were constructed, with sample barcodes and unique molecular identifiers added in the process. Trizol reagent was used to extract RNA from every sample. Amplification of the libraries took two PCR steps, and the second step added a second sample barcode plus Illumina TruSeq adapters. Libraries were sequenced on an Illumina NovaSeq with 2 x 150 bp paired-end reads. In the authors' own workflow: The reads were demultiplexed and collapsed into UMI-guided consensus sequences using migec v1.2.7. Using mixcr v2.1.11, UMI consensuses were aligned to TRA and TRB V and J templates and then assembled into clonotypes. Expanded or contracted clonotypes were those called significant by both edgeR and NoisET, with noise models trained on biological replicates. For edgeR calls, a false discovery rate-adjusted p below 0.01 and a log2 fold-change threshold of 1 were applied. As an exploratory analysis of dynamics, PCA with hierarchical clustering was applied to max-normalized trajectories of the 1000 most abundant clonotypes. The CD4 or CD8 phenotype of responding clones was assigned using the separately sequenced CD4+ and CD8+ repertoires. In-frame beta chains were kept once TCRdb had trimmed the public reads at Q25 with fastp and called clones with MiXCR. Rows with a matching CDR3 protein are joined into one entry that keeps the most common DNA and genes. The V and J calls shown here were made by TCRdb, not taken from the authors' results. The sample table records roughly 510,000 distinct CDR3 sequences; around 16% of these occur just once. The leading ten clones occupy about 8.1% of the sample.

PBMCs were isolated by Ficoll-Paque density gradient centrifugation. This receptor chain uses TRBV27 and TRBJ2-7, with 8 middle bases fitting TRBD2. Source material: PBMCs or a T cell subset sorted from them (not recorded which). The TCR comes from an adult woman who had mild COVID-19 (a few samples of this study predate the infection). The sample titles of this study are shuffled in the database, so cell type and time point are left out; the donor was told from shared clones. The bases are TGTGCCAGCAGTTACTCGCCTAGCGGGTCCTACGAGCAGTACTTC. The resulting protein is CASSYSPSGSYEQYF.